The 26 T cell receptor beta chains below all came from one sample that was sequenced in a study of T cell repertoires in cytomegalovirus infection. These TCRs' antigens remain unknown. MiXCR was run by TCRdb on the reads, yielding one entry per CDR3 protein. The sample yields some 560,000 distinct CDR3 sequences, roughly 43% seen once. The specimen was cultured PBMCs, collected from culture after CMV antigen stimulation. The receptors originated from a human donor in good health (CMV status not recorded). Some clones in this sample may be carry-over from other donors' samples.

In its sample, this clonotype was seen a few times. The chain uses TRBV25-1 and TRBJ2-2; D is perhaps TRBD2 (7 bases). This CDR3 has 15 residues. Germline loops: CDR1 MGHDK, CDR2 SYGVNS. V dropped 6 bases and J dropped 3 bases, with 14 bases sitting between them. CDR3 coding DNA: TGTGCCAGCAGCTGGGGAGGGGGTGACACCGGGGAGCTGTTTTTT. As protein: CASSWGGGDTGELFF.

This sequence joins TRBV12-3 or TRBV12-4 and TRBJ2-2; the match to TRBD2 covers 12 bases. This CDR3 is built from 17 residues. The junction had 6 bases not matched to a gene; V was cut back by 3 bases and J by 4 bases. The DNA for the CDR3 is TGTGCCAGCAGTTTTCTAGCGGGGGGGCCTGGCACCGGGGAGCTGTTTTTT. Protein product: CASSFLAGGPGTGELFF.

The chain recombines TRBV2 with TRBJ1-5, with a tentative D call TRBD1 (5 bases). Trimming took off 5 bases at V and 0 bases at J, with 11 bases between the two ends. CDR3 length: 15 amino acids. The germline gives CDR1 SNHLY, CDR2 FYNNEI. CDR3 sequence reads: CASSNPGGSNQPQHF. The CDR3 coding sequence is TGTGCCAGCAGTAACCCGGGGGGTAGCAATCAGCCCCAGCATTTT.

This clonotype was seen more than once but under ten times. This chain links TRBV4-3 with TRBJ2-2, with 12 bases aligning to TRBD2. The CDR3 totals 16 residues. V shed 4 bases and J 7 bases; nucleotides not matched to a gene: 7. CDR1 and CDR2 (germline): LGHNA, YSLEER. The CDR3 reads CASSPRPSGRGGELFF. The CDR3 nucleotides are TGCGCCAGCAGCCCCAGGCCTAGCGGGAGGGGCGGGGAGCTGTTTTTT.

This clonotype came up a few times. This chain links TRBV12-3 or TRBV12-4 with TRBJ2-1; the match to TRBD1 covers 7 bases. V was pared by 6 bases and J by 4 bases, with 21 bases of the junction left unmatched. The CDR3 covers 19 residues. This CDR3 reads CASSNSPLTPGQQYNEQFF. In nucleotides, the CDR3 is TGTGCCAGCAGCAACAGCCCCCTGACACCGGGACAGCAATACAATGAGCAGTTCTTC.

The chain has TRBV4-3 and TRBJ2-3, with D hard to call. The V gene lost 4 bases and the J gene lost 2 bases, with 16 bases spanning the gap. The CDR3 spans 16 residues. Germline V lookup: CDR1 LGHNA, CDR2 YSLEER. The CDR3 sequence is CASSPARAGPTDTQYF. In DNA, the CDR3 is TGCGCCAGCAGCCCAGCCCGAGCAGGCCCCACAGATACGCAGTATTTT.

V gene TRBV7-8 combines with J gene TRBJ1-2; 7 bases match TRBD1. CDR3 size: 13 residues. CDR1 is SGHVS and CDR2 is FQNEAQ in the germline V gene. Trimming cost V 5 bases and J 4 bases; bases outside gene matches: 4. The CDR3 bases are TGTGCCAGCAGCCCAACAGGGGCCTATGGCTACACCTTC. Amino acid sequence: CASSPTGAYGYTF. The variable domain in full, with the rest retrieved from reference TRBV7-8 and TRBJ1-2, is GAGVSQSPRYKVAKRGQDVALRCDPISGHVSLFWYQQALGQGPEFLTYFQNEAQLDKSGLPSDRFFAERPEGSVSTLKIQRTQQEDSAVYLCASSPTGAYGYTFGSGTRLTVV.

The chain recombines TRBV6-1 with TRBJ1-5, with TRBD1 identical over 7 bases. The J segment lost 7 bases and the V segment lost 6 bases, leaving 9 bases of the junction unmatched. Germline lookup yields CDR1 MNHNS and CDR2 SASEGT. The CDR3 is 14 residues long. This CDR3 reads CASRDRVSGQPQHF. CDR3 DNA sequence: TGTGCCAGCAGAGACAGGGTTTCCGGACAGCCCCAGCATTTT.

The V gene is TRBV2, the J gene TRBJ2-1; 9 nucleotides line up with TRBD2. The CDR3 covers 14 residues. Germline CDR1 and CDR2: SNHLY and FYNNEI. With 2 bases clipped from V and 8 bases from J, the junction kept 4 bases outside the gene matches. DNA for the CDR3: TGTGCCAGCAGTGAACGACTAGCGGTCGATGAGCAGTTCTTC. This translates into CASSERLAVDEQFF.

In this sample, this clonotype turned up once. The V call is TRBV2, the J call TRBJ2-2; tentative D call: TRBD2 (6 bases). CDR3 length: 14 residues. V was trimmed by 8 bases and J by 5 bases, leaving 15 bases between them. Germline values: CDR1 SNHLY, CDR2 FYNNEI. The CDR3 sequence: CASAGSGPTGELFF. The CDR3 bases are TGTGCCAGCGCGGGGTCAGGGCCGACCGGGGAGCTGTTTTTT.

The chain combines TRBV7-6 with TRBJ2-3, with D perhaps matching TRBD1 or TRBD2 (6 bases each). This CDR3 is 13 amino acids long. V was trimmed by 5 bases and J by 7 bases, leaving 13 bases between them. Germline values: CDR1 SGHVS, CDR2 FNYEAQ. CDR3 amino acids: CASSVTRDNTQYF. The CDR3 region has the DNA TGTGCCAGCAGCGTGACGCGGGACAATACGCAGTATTTT.

This clonotype showed up just a few times. The chain links TRBV6-1 to TRBJ2-5, with 9 bases that match TRBD1. From germline, CDR1 is MNHNS and CDR2 SASEGT. This CDR3 is built from 15 residues. The V gene end was trimmed by 1 base and the J gene end by 5 bases; junction bases not matched to a gene: 5. CDR3 sequence (DNA): TGTGCCAGCAGTGAAGGGGGGACAGGGCGCGAGACCCAGTACTTC. Its protein is CASSEGGTGRETQYF.

The rearrangement links TRBV20-1 to TRBJ1-3; tentative D call: TRBD1 (6 bases). Germline V gives CDR1 DFQATT, CDR2 SNEGSKA (reference sequence). V dropped 0 bases and J dropped 7 bases, with 16 bases sitting between them. The CDR3 runs to 15 residues. The CDR3 loop reads CSARDDGRGGNTIYF. CDR3 in DNA: TGCAGTGCTAGAGATGACGGCAGGGGAGGCAACACCATATATTTT.

The chain carries TRBV20-1 and TRBJ2-1; TRBD2 might be the D (5 bases). Germline CDR1 DFQATT, CDR2 SNEGSKA (reference sequence). The CDR3 totals 14 residues. V was cut by 4 bases and J by 0 bases, with 10 bases left in between. The chain's CDR3 is CSANPGSSYNEQFF. CDR3 DNA sequence: TGCAGTGCTAATCCGGGGAGCTCCTACAATGAGCAGTTCTTC.

This clonotype has just a few counts. The genes are TRBV7-6 and TRBJ2-7, with 9 bases matching TRBD1. The CDR3 runs to 13 residues. Per the germline V gene, CDR1 is SGHVS and CDR2 is FNYEAQ. V dropped 5 bases and J dropped 6; count of bases not matched to a gene: 5. The CDR3 here is CASSLTTGGEQYF. CDR3 sequence (DNA): TGTGCCAGCAGCCTCACGACAGGGGGCGAGCAGTACTTC.

V is TRBV5-4 and J is TRBJ1-6, with D unresolved. CDR1 and CDR2 from the germline V gene are SGHNT and YYREEE (reference sequence). Deletions cut 9 bases from V and 5 bases from J, with 15 bases between. CDR3 length: 14 residues. For the CDR3, the DNA is TGTGCCACCCAACCCGCCGGAAATAATTCACCCCTCCACTTT. Translating it yields CATQPAGNNSPLHF.

This clonotype was observed a handful of times. The chain combines TRBV7-8 with TRBJ2-2, with a weak D call TRBD2 (5 bases). The V gene's germline CDR1 is SGHVS and CDR2 FQNEAQ. The length of the CDR3 is 15 residues. V lost 2 bases and J lost 3, with 10 bases in between. CDR3 sequence (DNA): TGTGCCAGCAGCTTATCCCAGCGGTACACCGGGGAGCTGTTTTTT. Protein sequence: CASSLSQRYTGELFF.

The V gene is TRBV5-1, the J gene TRBJ1-2; D remains ambiguous. This CDR3 region has 14 residues. CDR1 SGHRS and CDR2 YFSETQ come from the germline V gene. Trimming took 1 base from V and 6 from J, leaving 13 bases between them. CDR3 loop: CASSLTARSNGYTF. The CDR3 nucleotides are TGCGCCAGCAGCTTGACGGCCAGGTCCAATGGCTACACCTTC.

The V call is TRBV3-1, the J call TRBJ1-5, with 7 bases matching TRBD1. J gave up 2 bases and V 7 bases, and 5 bases lay outside the gene matches. Germline CDR1 and CDR2: LGHDT and YNNKEL (reference sequence). The CDR3 totals 14 residues. The CDR3 region has the DNA TGTGCCAGCACCTTCGACAGGGGCAATCAGCCCCAGCATTTT. As protein: CASTFDRGNQPQHF. The full variable domain, completed using reference TRBV3-1 and TRBJ1-5, is DTAVSQTPKYLVTQMGNDKSIKCEQNLGHDTMYWYKQDSKKFLKIMFSYNNKELIINETVPNRFSPKSPDKAHLNLHINSLELGDSAVYFCASTFDRGNQPQHFGDGTRLSIL.

The chain couples TRBV18 to TRBJ1-5; D gene uncertain. In germline, CDR1 is KGHSH, CDR2 LQKENI. V gave up 5 bases and J gave up 5 bases, with 13 bases separating them. CDR3 length: 14 amino acids. The CDR3 nucleotides are TGTGCCAGCTCAGACGGCTGGGGAGATCAGCCCCAGCATTTT. Its translation: CASSDGWGDQPQHF.

The J gene is TRBJ2-7, the V gene TRBV20-1, with a possible D match to TRBD2 (7 bases). The CDR3 is 15 residues long. V dropped 3 bases and J dropped 2 bases, with 17 bases sitting between them. Looked up from germline, CDR1 is DFQATT and CDR2 is SNEGSKA (reference sequence). CDR3 residues: CSARGGPEGTYEQYF. Written as DNA, the CDR3 is TGCAGTGCTAGGGGGGGGCCAGAGGGGACCTACGAGCAGTACTTC.

CDR3 sequence (DNA): TGTGCCACCAGCAGAGCTCGGGATACGCAGTATTTT. Translating it yields CATSRARDTQYF. The V call is TRBV15, the J call TRBJ2-3; D is uncertain. The germline V gene encodes CDR1 LNHNV and CDR2 YYDKDF (reference sequence). Trimming took off 1 base at V and 6 bases at J, with 5 bases between the two ends. The CDR3 spans 12 residues.

V gene TRBV19 combines with J gene TRBJ1-2, with D possibly being TRBD1 (5 bases). Trimming removed 4 bases from V and 8 bases from J, with 8 bases in between. CDR1 and CDR2 from the germline V gene are LNHDA and SQIVND (reference sequence). The CDR3 contains 11 residues. The CDR3 bases are TGTGCCAGTAGTACAGGGACGGGCTACACCTTC. Its translation is CASSTGTGYTF.

V is TRBV20-1 and J is TRBJ2-3, with 9 nucleotides matching TRBD1. This CDR3 has 17 amino acids. Germline V gene lookup returns CDR1 DFQATT and CDR2 SNEGSKA (reference sequence). Unmatched junction bases numbered 16, after V lost 6 bases and J lost 3 bases. CDR3 nucleotide sequence: TGCAGTGCCCTAGGCCTTCCGGGACAGGGTGGGACAGATACGCAGTATTTT. Encoded protein: CSALGLPGQGGTDTQYF.

The gene calls are TRBV10-3 and TRBJ2-2; no definite D call. The CDR3 is 12 residues long. Germline CDR1 and CDR2: ENHRY and SYGVKD. V lost 0 bases and J 6 bases, leaving 2 bases between the germline ends. The CDR3 region has the DNA TGTGCCATCAGTGAGTCATCCGGGGAGCTGTTTTTT. It codes for CAISESSGELFF.

The chain is built from TRBV28 and TRBJ1-2; D may be TRBD1 (5 bases). V was trimmed by 5 bases and J by 6 bases, leaving 13 bases between them. CDR1 MDHEN and CDR2 SYDVKM come from the germline V gene. The CDR3 has 13 amino acids. CDR3 loop: CASSLTGNHGYTF. The CDR3 region has the DNA TGTGCCAGCAGTCTTACAGGCAATCATGGCTACACCTTC.